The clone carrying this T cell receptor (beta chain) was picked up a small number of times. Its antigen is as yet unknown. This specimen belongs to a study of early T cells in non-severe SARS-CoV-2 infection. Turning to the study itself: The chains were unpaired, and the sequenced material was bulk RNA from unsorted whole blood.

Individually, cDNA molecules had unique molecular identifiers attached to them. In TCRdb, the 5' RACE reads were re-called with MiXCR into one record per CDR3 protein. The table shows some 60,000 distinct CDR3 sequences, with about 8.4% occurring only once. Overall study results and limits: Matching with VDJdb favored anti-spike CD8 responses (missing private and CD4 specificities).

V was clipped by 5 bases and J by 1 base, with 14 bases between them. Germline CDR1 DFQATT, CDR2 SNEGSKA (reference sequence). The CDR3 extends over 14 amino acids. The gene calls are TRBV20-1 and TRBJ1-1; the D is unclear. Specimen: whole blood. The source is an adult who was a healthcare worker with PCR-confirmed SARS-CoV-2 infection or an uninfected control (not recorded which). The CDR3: CSAGPRQKNTEAFF. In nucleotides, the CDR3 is TGCAGTGCTGGGCCGAGACAAAAGAACACTGAAGCTTTCTTT.